This T cell receptor (beta chain) was captured by sequencing in a study of T-cell reconstitution after alpha-beta-depleted transplantation in children. Study conclusions and caveats: Alpha-beta T cells about two months after transplant reportedly derived from several hundred expanded graft clones. Newly produced T cells mostly provided counts and TCRbeta diversity after one year, as hyperexpanded clones declined. In some patients, recipient T cells and intrathymic progenitors surviving conditioning explained high day-60 diversity.

Trimming cost V 3 bases and J 6 bases; bases outside gene matches: 3. This CDR3 is built from 15 residues. TCRbeta library preparation incorporated unique molecular identifiers. TCRdb redid the calling of the PCR reads with MiXCR, one entry per CDR3 protein. This repertoire shows some 80,000 distinct CDR3 sequences, roughly 18% found once; its top ten account for approximately 51%. Comments on this clonotype: What it binds is not known.

The chain has TRBV12-3 or TRBV12-4 and TRBJ2-4, with 12 bases matching TRBD2. The sample consisted of PBMCs, mostly from graft donor cells, taken 360 days after TCRalphabeta/CD19-depleted stem cell transplant. The receptor comes from a male patient aged 2-10 years who had a stem cell transplant for acute lymphoblastic leukemia, so the T cells may come from the graft donor. The CDR3: CASSLQTSGRNIQYF. CDR3 nucleotides: TGTGCCAGCAGTTTGCAGACTAGCGGGAGAAACATTCAGTACTTC.